This TCR beta chain was sequenced in a study of neurological immune-mediated disorders. Points from the study as a whole: HTLV-1-associated myelopathy showed the most TCR clonal expansion; multiple sclerosis the least, below healthy controls. Sharing of CDR3 amino acid sequences among expanded clones across subjects was absent, suggesting private repertoires in all groups.

The authors produced cDNA by 5'RACE using 10-nucleotide random UMIs. TCRdb independently ran MiXCR on the 5' RACE reads; one entry per CDR3 protein. This table holds more than 55,000 distinct CDR3 sequences, roughly 9.7% found once. In its sample, this clonotype was seen many times. Its target is unknown. The time point was: longitudinal time-point 2. The study used blood bank volunteers in Maryland, USA, as healthy controls. The receptor was derived from a man aged 30 to 45 in good health. The source material was PBMCs.

Here the CDR3 reads CASSRTGTGTSGYEQYF. CDR3 coding DNA: TGTGCCAGCAGCCGGACAGGGACCGGGACTAGCGGGTACGAGCAGTACTTC. The chain employs TRBV7-2 and TRBJ2-7, with 12 bases matching TRBD2. This CDR3 region has 17 residues. The V segment lost 5 bases and the J segment 4 bases; nucleotides outside the gene matches: 12. CDR1 is SGHTA, CDR2 FQGNSA, per germline.